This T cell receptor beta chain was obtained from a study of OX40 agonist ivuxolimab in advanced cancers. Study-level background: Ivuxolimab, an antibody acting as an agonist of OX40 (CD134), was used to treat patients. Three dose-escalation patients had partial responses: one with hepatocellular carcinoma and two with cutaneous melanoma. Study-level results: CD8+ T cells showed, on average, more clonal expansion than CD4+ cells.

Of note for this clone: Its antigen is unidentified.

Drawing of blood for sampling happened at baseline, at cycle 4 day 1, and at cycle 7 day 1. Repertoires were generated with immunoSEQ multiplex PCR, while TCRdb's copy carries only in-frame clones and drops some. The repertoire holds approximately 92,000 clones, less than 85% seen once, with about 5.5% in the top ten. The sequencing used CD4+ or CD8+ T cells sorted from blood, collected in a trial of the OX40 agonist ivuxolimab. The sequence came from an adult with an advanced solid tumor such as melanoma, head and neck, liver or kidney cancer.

The CDR3 DNA reads as TGTGCCAGCAGTTCGCCCGGGGAGTTTGATTCACCCCTCCACTTT. It specifies CASSSPGEFDSPLHF. The chain uses TRBV5-4 and TRBJ1-6, with no clear D. There are 15 residues in the CDR3. Trimming left V 5 bases short and J 8 bases short, with 17 bases between. Looked up from germline, CDR1 is SGHNT and CDR2 is YYREEE (reference sequence).